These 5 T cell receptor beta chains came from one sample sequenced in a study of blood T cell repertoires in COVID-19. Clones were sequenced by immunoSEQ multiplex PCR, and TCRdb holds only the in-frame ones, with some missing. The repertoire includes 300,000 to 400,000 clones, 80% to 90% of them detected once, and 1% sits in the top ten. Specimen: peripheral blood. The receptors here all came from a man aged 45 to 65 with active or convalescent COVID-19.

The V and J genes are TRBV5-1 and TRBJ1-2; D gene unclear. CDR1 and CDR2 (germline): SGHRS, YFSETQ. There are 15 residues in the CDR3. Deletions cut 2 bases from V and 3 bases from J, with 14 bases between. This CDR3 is CASSLSAAEDYGYTF. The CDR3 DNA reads TGCGCCAGCAGCTTATCGGCCGCGGAAGACTATGGCTACACCTTC.

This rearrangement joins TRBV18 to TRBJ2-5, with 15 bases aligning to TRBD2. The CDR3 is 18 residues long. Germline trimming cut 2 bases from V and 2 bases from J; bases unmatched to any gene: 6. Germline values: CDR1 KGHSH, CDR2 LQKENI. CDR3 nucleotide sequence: TGTGCCAGCTCACCAGGACTAGCGGGGGGGCCCGAACAAGAGACCCAGTACTTC. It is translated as CASSPGLAGGPEQETQYF.

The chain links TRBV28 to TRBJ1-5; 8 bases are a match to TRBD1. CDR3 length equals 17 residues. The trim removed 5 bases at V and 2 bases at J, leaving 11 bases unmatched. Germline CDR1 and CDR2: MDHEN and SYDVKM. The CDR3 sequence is CASSRAGGWLGNQPQHF. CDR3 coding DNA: TGTGCCAGCAGTCGGGCAGGGGGCTGGTTAGGCAATCAGCCCCAGCATTTT.

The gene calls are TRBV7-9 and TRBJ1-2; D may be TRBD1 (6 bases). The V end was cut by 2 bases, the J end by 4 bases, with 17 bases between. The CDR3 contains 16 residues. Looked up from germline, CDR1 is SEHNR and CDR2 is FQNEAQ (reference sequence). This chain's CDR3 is CASSLSRQVTFYGYTF. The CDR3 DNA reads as TGTGCCAGCAGCTTATCTAGACAGGTGACCTTCTATGGCTACACCTTC.

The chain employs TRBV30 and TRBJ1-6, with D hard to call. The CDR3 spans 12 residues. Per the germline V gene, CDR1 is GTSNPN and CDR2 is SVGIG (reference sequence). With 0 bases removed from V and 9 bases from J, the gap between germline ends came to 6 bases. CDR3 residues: CAWSVGLSPLHF. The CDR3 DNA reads TGTGCCTGGAGTGTTGGCCTTTCACCCCTCCACTTT. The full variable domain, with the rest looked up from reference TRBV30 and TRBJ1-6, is SQTIHQWPATLVQPVGSPLSLECTVEGTSNPNLYWYRQAAGRGLQLLFYSVGIGQISSEVPQNLSASRPQDRQFILSSKKLLLSDSGFYLCAWSVGLSPLHFGNGTRLTVT.